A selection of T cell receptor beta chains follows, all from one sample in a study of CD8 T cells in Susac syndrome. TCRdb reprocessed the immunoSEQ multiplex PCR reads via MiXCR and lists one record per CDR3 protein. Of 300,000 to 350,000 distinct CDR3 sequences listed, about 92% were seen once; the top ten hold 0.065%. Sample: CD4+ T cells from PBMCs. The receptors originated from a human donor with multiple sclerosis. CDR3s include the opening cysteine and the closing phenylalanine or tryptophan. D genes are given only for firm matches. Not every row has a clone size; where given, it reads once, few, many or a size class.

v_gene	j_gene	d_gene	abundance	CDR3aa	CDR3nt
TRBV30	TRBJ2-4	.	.	CAWSSQSGTQNIQYF	TGTGCCTGGAGTTCTCAATCCGGGACCCAAAACATTCAGTACTTC
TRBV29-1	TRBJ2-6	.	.	CSVVGTPGANVLTF	TGCAGCGTAGTCGGGACCCCAGGGGCCAACGTCCTGACTTTC
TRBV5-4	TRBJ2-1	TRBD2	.	CASSSKRGGNEQFF	TGTGCCAGCAGCTCCAAGCGGGGGGGTAATGAGCAGTTCTTC
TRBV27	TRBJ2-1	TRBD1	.	CASSLRTGGSNEQFF	TGTGCCAGCAGCCTAAGGACAGGGGGTTCGAATGAGCAGTTCTTC
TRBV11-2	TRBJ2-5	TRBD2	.	CASSLGGGGEVETQYF	TGTGCCAGCAGCTTAGGGGGTGGGGGGGAGGTCGAGACCCAGTACTTC
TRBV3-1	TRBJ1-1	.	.	CASSPRQATEAFF	TGTGCCAGCAGCCCCCGACAGGCTACTGAAGCTTTCTTT
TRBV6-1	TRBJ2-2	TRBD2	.	CASEAGGTGELFF	TGTGCCAGCGAAGCGGGGGGCACCGGGGAGCTGTTTTTT
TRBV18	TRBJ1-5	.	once	CASSQSVGNQPQHF	TGTGCCAGCTCACAAAGCGTTGGCAATCAGCCCCAGCATTTT
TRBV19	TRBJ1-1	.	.	CASSRAGANRAFF	TGTGCCAGTAGTAGGGCAGGGGCCAACCGGGCTTTCTTT
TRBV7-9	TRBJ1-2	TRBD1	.	CASSRGQGIYGYTF	TGTGCCAGCAGCCGGGGACAGGGGATCTATGGCTACACCTTC
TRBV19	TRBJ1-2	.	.	CASSFGQRGYTF	TGTGCCAGTAGCTTCGGGCAGCGGGGCTACACCTTC
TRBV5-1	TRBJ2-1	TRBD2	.	CASSYGTGTRSYNEQFF	TGCGCCAGCAGCTATGGCACCGGGACTAGAAGCTACAATGAGCAGTTCTTC
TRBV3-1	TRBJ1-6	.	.	CASSQNYEGGRPWNSPLHF	TGTGCCAGCAGCCAAAACTACGAGGGGGGACGGCCCTGGAATTCACCCCTCCACTTT
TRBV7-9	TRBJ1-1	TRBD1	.	CASTFPGQGARGTEAFF	TGTGCCAGCACCTTTCCGGGACAGGGGGCAAGGGGCACTGAAGCTTTCTTT
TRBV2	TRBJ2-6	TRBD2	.	CASSDWGGGANVLTF	TGTGCCAGCAGTGATTGGGGGGGTGGGGCCAACGTCCTGACTTTC
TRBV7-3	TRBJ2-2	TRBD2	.	CASSLDGTSNTGELFF	TGTGCCAGCAGCTTAGATGGGACTAGCAACACCGGGGAGCTGTTTTTT
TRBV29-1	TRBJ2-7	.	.	CSVEDRSKDSNSEQYF	TGCAGCGTTGAAGATCGAAGTAAGGACAGTAACAGCGAGCAGTACTTC
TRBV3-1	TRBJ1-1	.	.	CASSRGGFGADTEAFF	TGTGCCAGCAGCCGGGGCGGGTTCGGGGCGGACACTGAAGCTTTCTTT
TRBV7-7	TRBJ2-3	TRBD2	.	CASSPGTSGGRTDTQYF	TGTGCTAGCAGCCCGGGGACTAGCGGGGGACGCACAGATACGCAGTATTTT
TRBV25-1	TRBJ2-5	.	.	CASSAPLGTKETQYF	TGTGCCAGCAGTGCTCCCTTAGGGACGAAGGAGACCCAGTACTTC
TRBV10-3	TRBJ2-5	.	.	CAISPGQKETQYF	TGTGCCATCAGCCCTGGACAGAAAGAGACCCAGTACTTC
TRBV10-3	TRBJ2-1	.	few	CAISESEGLPPNEQFF	TGTGCCATCAGTGAGTCGGAAGGCCTCCCACCCAATGAGCAGTTCTTC
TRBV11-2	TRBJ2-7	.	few	CASSLVGLRDRAYEQYF	TGTGCCAGCAGCTTAGTTGGATTGAGAGATCGAGCCTACGAGCAGTACTTC